This TCR beta chain was documented in a study of cytomegalovirus exposure and HLA in healthy donors. Study-level results: It was reported that the classifier diagnosed cytomegalovirus status with high specificity and sensitivity in both the original and validation cohorts.

Concerning this clone: Antigen specificity is unknown.

The PCR ran on 60 Vbeta and 13 Jbeta primers. This table comes from immunoSEQ multiplex PCR, and its TCRdb copy is limited to in-frame clones, with some not included. The table records some 110,000 clones, 70% to 80% of them present only once. The CDR3 spans 15 residues. Germline CDR1 and CDR2: MGHRA and YSYEKL. With V trimmed by 0 bases and J by 2 bases, 3 bases remained unmatched. What was sequenced was PBMCs. The source of this sequence is a man aged 55 to 70 in good health and CMV-seronegative. The chain is built from TRBV4-1 and TRBJ2-5; TRBD1 matches 7 bases. The CDR3 DNA sequence: TGCGCCAGCAGCCAAGATGAGGACAGGCAAGAGACCCAGTACTTC. Translation: CASSQDEDRQETQYF.